This T cell receptor (beta chain) was identified in a study of blood T cells in healthy people across ages. A sample-barcoded 5' primer and a J-beta primer mix were used in a second PCR of about 7 to 12 cycles. TCRdb independently ran MiXCR on the 5' RACE reads; one entry per CDR3 protein. This table has about 680,000 distinct CDR3 sequences, approximately 50% appearing once. Study-wide results and limits: Older age went with lower TCR beta diversity per million T cells, in a roughly linear way. The donors' CMV status was not determined, possibly confounding changes in expanded clonotypes. Without sorted subsets, naive and antigen-experienced compartments could not be conclusively compared.

Germline V gene sequence: CDR1 DFQATT, CDR2 SNEGSKA (reference sequence). This CDR3 has 12 amino acids. V trimming: 6 bases; J trimming: 8 bases; junction bases outside the gene matches: 7. Donors ranged from roughly 6 to 90 years old and were healthy Caucasians in Russia. With respect to this clonotype: Its cognate antigen is unknown.

This clonotype was sampled from a woman aged 60-75 years in good health. Material: blood. The chain joins TRBV20-1 to TRBJ2-1; 7 nucleotides line up with TRBD2. The CDR3 DNA reads as TGCAGTGCCGGACCGGGGGGAGATGAGCAGTTCTTC. Translated: CSAGPGGDEQFF.